In its sample, the clone carrying this T cell receptor beta chain was seen a few times. Its specificity is not known. The data were taken from a study of metastatic and nonmetastatic thyroid tumors. The wider study: Patients with malignant and benign thyroid disease provided blood and tumor or nodule tissue, whose repertoires were compared.

This CDR3 is built from 13 residues. In germline, CDR1 is MNHNY, CDR2 SVGAGI (reference sequence). With 1 base removed from V and 6 bases from J, the gap between germline ends came to 6 bases. General observations from the study: According to reports, the diversity of TCR beta was significantly higher in malignant thyroid tumors than in benign nodules, and this held in both blood and tumor samples.

All patients were untreated before thyroid surgery. Original analysis: A distant-metastasis classifier for papillary thyroid cancer was built using CDR3 differences across clinicopathological groups. TCRdb re-called the PCR reads via MiXCR. For this entry, the V and J calls and clone size follow TCRdb and not the study's own pipeline. Among about 17,000 clones listed, around 30% were seen once. This clonotype originated in a male donor with papillary thyroid cancer or a benign thyroid nodule (not recorded which). Some clones in this sample may be carry-over from other donors' samples. Sample: tumor tissue. This rearrangement joins TRBV6-6 to TRBJ2-2; D not certain. CDR3 region: CASSYFPAGELFF. CDR3 DNA sequence: TGTGCCAGCAGTTACTTCCCGGCCGGGGAGCTGTTTTTT.